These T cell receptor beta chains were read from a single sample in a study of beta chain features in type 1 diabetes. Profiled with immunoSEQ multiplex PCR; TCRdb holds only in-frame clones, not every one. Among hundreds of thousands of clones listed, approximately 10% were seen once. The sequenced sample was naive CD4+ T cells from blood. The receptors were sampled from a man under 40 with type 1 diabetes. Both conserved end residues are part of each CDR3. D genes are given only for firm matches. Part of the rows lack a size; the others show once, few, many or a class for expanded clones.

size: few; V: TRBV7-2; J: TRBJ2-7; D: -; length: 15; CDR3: CASSLSRSGSYEQYF; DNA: TGTGCCAGCAGCTTATCCCGTTCAGGGTCTTACGAGCAGTACTTC
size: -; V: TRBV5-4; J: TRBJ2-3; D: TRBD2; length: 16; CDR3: CASSLGGLAGTDTQYF; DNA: TGTGCCAGCAGCTTGGGGGGACTAGCGGGCACAGATACGCAGTATTTT
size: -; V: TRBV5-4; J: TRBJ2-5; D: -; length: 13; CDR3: CASRKGWTETQYF; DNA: TGTGCCAGCAGAAAGGGGTGGACGGAGACCCAGTACTTC
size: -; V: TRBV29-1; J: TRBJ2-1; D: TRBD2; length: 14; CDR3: CSAQAGGAGIEQFF; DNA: TGCAGCGCGCAAGCGGGGGGGGCGGGCATTGAGCAGTTCTTC
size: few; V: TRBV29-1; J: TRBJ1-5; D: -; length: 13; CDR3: CSAEPQGIVPQHF; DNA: TGCAGCGCGGAACCCCAGGGAATTGTGCCCCAGCATTTT
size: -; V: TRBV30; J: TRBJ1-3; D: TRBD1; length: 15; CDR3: CAWSLTGNGGNTIYF; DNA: TGTGCCTGGAGCCTGACAGGGAATGGAGGAAACACCATATATTTT
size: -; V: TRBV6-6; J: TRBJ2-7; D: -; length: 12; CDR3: CASSQPGNEQYF; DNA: TGTGCCAGCAGTCAACCGGGGAACGAGCAGTACTTC
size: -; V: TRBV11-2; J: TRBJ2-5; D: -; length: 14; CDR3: CASSLDPGGETQYF; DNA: TGTGCCAGCAGCTTAGATCCCGGGGGTGAGACCCAGTACTTC
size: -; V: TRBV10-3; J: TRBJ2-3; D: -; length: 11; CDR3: CAISQADTQYF; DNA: TGTGCCATCAGTCAGGCAGATACGCAGTATTTT
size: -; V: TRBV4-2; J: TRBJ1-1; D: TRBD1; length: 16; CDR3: CASRKDRAWGNTEAFF; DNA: TGTGCCAGCAGGAAAGACAGGGCGTGGGGGAACACTGAAGCTTTCTTT
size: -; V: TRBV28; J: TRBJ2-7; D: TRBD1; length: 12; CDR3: CASRAGQGEQYF; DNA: TGTGCCAGCAGGGCCGGACAGGGCGAGCAGTACTTC
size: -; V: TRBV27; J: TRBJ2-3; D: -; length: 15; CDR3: CASSQDRRFTDTQYF; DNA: TGTGCCAGCAGTCAGGACAGACGATTCACAGATACGCAGTATTTT
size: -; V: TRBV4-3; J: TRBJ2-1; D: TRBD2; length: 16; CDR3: CASSQIAGGQRGEQFF; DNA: TGCGCCAGCAGCCAGATAGCGGGGGGGCAGAGAGGTGAGCAGTTCTTC
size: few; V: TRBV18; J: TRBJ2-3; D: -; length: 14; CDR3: CASSPDRGVHTQYF; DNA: TGTGCCAGCTCACCAGACCGCGGGGTTCATACGCAGTATTTT
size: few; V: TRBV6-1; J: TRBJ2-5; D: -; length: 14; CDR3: CASMWAVGKETQYF; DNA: TGTGCCAGCATGTGGGCGGTCGGGAAAGAGACCCAGTACTTC
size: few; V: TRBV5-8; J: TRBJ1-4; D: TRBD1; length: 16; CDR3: CASSLRTGGGNEKLFF; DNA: TGTGCCAGCAGCTTGAGGACAGGGGGCGGTAATGAAAAACTGTTTTTT
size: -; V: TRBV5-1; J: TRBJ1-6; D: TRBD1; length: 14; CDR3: CASSPDRGGSPLHF; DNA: TGCGCCAGCAGCCCCGACAGGGGTGGTTCACCCCTCCACTTT
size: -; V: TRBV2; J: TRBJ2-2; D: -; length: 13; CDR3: CASTPDYTGELFF; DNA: TGTGCCAGCACCCCGGACTACACCGGGGAGCTGTTTTTT
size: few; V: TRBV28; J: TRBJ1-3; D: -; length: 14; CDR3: CASSSTVSGNTIYF; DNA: TGTGCCAGCAGTTCAACAGTCTCTGGAAACACCATATATTTT
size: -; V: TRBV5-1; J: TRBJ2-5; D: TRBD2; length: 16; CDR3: CASRPGTSGGQETQYF; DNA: TGCGCCAGCAGGCCCGGGACTAGCGGGGGCCAAGAGACCCAGTACTTC
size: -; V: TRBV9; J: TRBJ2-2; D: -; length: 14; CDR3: CASSFGRGNGELFF; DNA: TGTGCCAGCAGCTTCGGACGGGGGAACGGGGAGCTGTTTTTT
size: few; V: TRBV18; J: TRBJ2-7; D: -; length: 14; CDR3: CASSPSRERYEQYF; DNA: TGTGCCAGCTCACCATCCAGGGAACGGTACGAGCAGTACTTC
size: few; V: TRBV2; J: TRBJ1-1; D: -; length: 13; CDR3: CASSVEGNTEAFF; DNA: TGTGCCAGCAGTGTGGAGGGGAACACTGAAGCTTTCTTT
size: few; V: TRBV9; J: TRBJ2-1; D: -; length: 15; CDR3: CASSVSAASWNEQFF; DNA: TGTGCCAGCAGCGTATCGGCAGCTAGTTGGAATGAGCAGTTCTTC
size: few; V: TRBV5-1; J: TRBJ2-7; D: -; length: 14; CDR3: CASSRGLGSYEQYF; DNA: TGCGCCAGCAGCCGTGGACTTGGATCCTACGAGCAGTACTTC
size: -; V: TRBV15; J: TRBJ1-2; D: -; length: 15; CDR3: CATSRDRAGRYGYTF; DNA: TGTGCCACCAGCAGAGATCGTGCAGGGCGCTATGGCTACACCTTC
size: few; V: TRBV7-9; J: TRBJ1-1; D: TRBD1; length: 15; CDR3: CASSFGSGTEGEAFF; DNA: TGTGCCAGCAGCTTCGGATCCGGGACAGAGGGTGAAGCTTTCTTT
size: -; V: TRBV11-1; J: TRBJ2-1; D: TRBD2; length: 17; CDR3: CASSLGGLAGAYNEQFF; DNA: TGTGCCAGCAGCTTAGGGGGTCTAGCGGGGGCCTACAATGAGCAGTTCTTC
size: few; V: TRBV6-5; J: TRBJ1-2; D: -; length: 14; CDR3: CASSYSSAMYGYTF; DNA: TGTGCCAGCAGTTACTCCAGTGCCATGTATGGCTACACCTTC
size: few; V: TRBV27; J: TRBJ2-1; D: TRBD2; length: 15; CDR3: CASSPTSGARGEQFF; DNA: TGTGCCAGCAGCCCAACTAGCGGGGCACGAGGTGAGCAGTTCTTC
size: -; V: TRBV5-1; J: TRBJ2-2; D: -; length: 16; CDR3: CASSLALLENTGELFF; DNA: TGCGCCAGCAGCTTGGCCTTACTAGAGAACACCGGGGAGCTGTTTTTT
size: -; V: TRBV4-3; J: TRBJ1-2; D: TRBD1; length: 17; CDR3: CASSQAPGTGGDYGYTF; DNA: TGCGCCAGCAGCCAGGCCCCGGGGACAGGGGGAGACTATGGCTACACCTTC
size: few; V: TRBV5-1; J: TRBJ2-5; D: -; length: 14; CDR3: CASRLEGQSETQYF; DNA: TGCGCCAGCAGGCTTGAAGGACAGTCGGAGACCCAGTACTTC